The rows below give T cell receptor beta chains drawn from one sample of a study of pediatric ulcerative colitis. TCRdb's copy holds only in-frame clones and misses some; the assay was immunoSEQ multiplex PCR. The sample contains some 24,000 clones, approximately 71% of which appear only once. Sequenced material: gut tissue. Receptor source: a boy younger than 18 with severe ulcerative colitis. The CDR3 runs from the conserved cysteine through the conserved F or W. D genes are given only for firm matches. The listing skips clone size in some rows; elsewhere it reads once, few, many or a size class.

j_call d_call clone_size v_call cdr3_nt cdr3_aa
TRBJ1-2 - few TRBV5-4 TGTGCCAGCAGCTGGGACGGTCACCTTAACTATGGCTACACCTTC CASSWDGHLNYGYTF
TRBJ2-7 - - TRBV6-5 TGTGCCAGCAGTTACGGGTTCGCCCCCTACGAGCAGTACTTC CASSYGFAPYEQYF
TRBJ1-2 - - TRBV5-6 TGTGCCAGCAGTCCTGACAGCAACTATGGCTACACCTTC CASSPDSNYGYTF
TRBJ1-5 TRBD1 - TRBV6-6 TGTGCCAGCAGAGGGACAGGGACCAGTCAGCCCCAGCATTTT CASRGTGTSQPQHF
TRBJ2-7 - - TRBV6-5 TGTGCCAGCAGTTACTCGGGGGGCGCCTCCTACGAGCAGTACTTC CASSYSGGASYEQYF
TRBJ1-1 TRBD1 - TRBV6-5 TGTGCCAGCAGTGTCCAGGGCCAGGGGGGAGTAGAAGCTTTCTTT CASSVQGQGGVEAFF
TRBJ2-3 - - TRBV6-6 TGTGCCAGCGGCACGTGGGGGTCAGATACGCAGTATTTT CASGTWGSDTQYF
TRBJ2-7 - medium-sized TRBV5-6 TGTGCCAGCAGCTATCGGAGGTACGAGCAGTACTTC CASSYRRYEQYF
TRBJ2-7 - - TRBV28 TGTGCCAGCAGTGGGGCCTACGAGCAGTACTTC CASSGAYEQYF
TRBJ2-1 TRBD2 - TRBV13 TGTGCCAGCAGCTTAGGGGGTAGCGGGAGGGGCTACAATGAGCAGTTCTTC CASSLGGSGRGYNEQFF
TRBJ2-5 TRBD1 - TRBV15 TGTGCCACCAGCAGCGACAGGGAAGAGACCCAGTACTTC CATSSDREETQYF
TRBJ2-2 - - TRBV19 TGTGCCAGCTGTGTCAAGAACACCGGGGAGCTGTTTTTT CASCVKNTGELFF
TRBJ2-7 - - TRBV5-1 TGCGCCAGCAGTCCTACTAGTCTCTACGAGCAGTACTTC CASSPTSLYEQYF
TRBJ2-1 TRBD2 few TRBV6-5 TGTGCCAGCAGTTATACTAGCGGGACTTACAATGAGCAGTTCTTC CASSYTSGTYNEQFF
TRBJ2-5 TRBD2 - TRBV15 TGTGCCACCAGCAGTGACTCTAGCGGGAGGACCCAAGAGACCCAGTACTTC CATSSDSSGRTQETQYF
TRBJ1-1 - - TRBV30 TGTGCCTGGAGTGTAATGGGTACTGAAGCTTTCTTT CAWSVMGTEAFF
TRBJ2-7 - - TRBV30 TGTGCCCAAGGGCAGGGGCCTTACGAGCAGTACTTC CAQGQGPYEQYF
TRBJ1-1 - - TRBV7-2 TGTGCCAGCAGCTACCGGGGTGGTGTTTGGACTGAAGCTTTCTTT CASSYRGGVWTEAFF
TRBJ1-4 - - TRBV15 TGTGCCACCAGCAGACAGGGTTTGGGGGGTGAAAAACTGTTTTTT CATSRQGLGGEKLFF
TRBJ2-5 - once TRBV7-2 TGTGCCAGCAGCTCAGGATGGTTCACCACTATTGCGGGAGAGACCCAGTACTTC CASSSGWFTTIAGETQYF
TRBJ2-2 - - TRBV7-3 TGTGCCAGCAGCTTAAACTTTATTCGGACAGCGAACACCGGGGAGCTGTTTTTT CASSLNFIRTANTGELFF
TRBJ1-4 TRBD1 few TRBV30 TGTGCCTGGAGTGAGAAGACAGGGAGGCATGAAAAACTGTTTTTT CAWSEKTGRHEKLFF
TRBJ1-1 TRBD1 - TRBV6-1 TGTGCCAGCAGCTTTAAACAGGGGCTCACTGAAGCTTTCTTT CASSFKQGLTEAFF
TRBJ2-7 TRBD2 - TRBV6-5 TGTGCCAGCAGTTCTCTAGCGGGAGTCAGCAACGAGCAGTACTTC CASSSLAGVSNEQYF